This T cell receptor (beta chain) is drawn from a study of T cell repertoires in cytomegalovirus infection. Study information: Researchers turned to recently identified HLA-C-restricted CMV epitopes as well as well-studied HLA-B-restricted ones. Indications came from public TCR beta signatures; they pointed to CMV infection and to a matching HLA type.

Germline loops: CDR1 LNHNV, CDR2 YYDKDF (reference sequence). Trimming left V 5 bases short and J 5 bases short, with 19 bases between. The CDR3 totals 15 residues. Whole-study findings and limits: Within the response measured ex vivo, HLA-C-restricted CMV-specific TCR beta clonotypes were dominant. People with CMV and the relevant HLA were identified by cumulative public TCR beta family frequency.

With respect to this clonotype: Its antigen is unidentified.

TCRdb processed the reads anew with MiXCR; each CDR3 protein has one entry. The profile shows fewer than 650,000 distinct CDR3 sequences, under 45% of them singletons. This material consisted of cultured PBMCs, taken from culture after CMV antigen stimulation. This rearrangement joins TRBV15 to TRBJ2-7; D unclear. This sequence originates from a human donor in good health (CMV status not recorded). Some clones in this sample may be carry-over from other donors' samples. CDR3 bases: TGTGCCACCAGCCAGTACACGGTGGGTTCCCACGAGCAGTACTTC. Its translation is CATSQYTVGSHEQYF.